Listed here is a single TCR beta chain. Method: immunoSEQ multiplex PCR; TCRdb's copy keeps in-frame clones and lacks some. The table has roughly 130,000 clones, approximately 90% seen once; the top ten hold less than 7%. Deletions cut 4 bases from V and 5 bases from J, with 13 bases between. The CDR3 contains 14 residues. CDR1 and CDR2 from the germline V gene are SGDLS and YYNGEE. These data come from a study of cytomegalovirus exposure and HLA in healthy donors. The chain carries TRBV9 and TRBJ2-1; maybe TRBD2 (6 bases). The TCR sequence derives from a woman in her thirties in good health and CMV-seropositive. The sample comprised PBMCs. In DNA, the CDR3 is TGTGCCAGCAGCTCTCGGGACTTCGACAATGAGCAGTTCTTC. Translation gives CASSSRDFDNEQFF.